These 9 T cell receptor beta chains originate from one sample sequenced in a study of Graves' ophthalmopathy and Graves' hyperthyroidism. The study amplified TCR beta CDR3 regions using RNA transcripts. HTBI-primed RT-PCR formed the first round, and a multiplex PCR formed the second. TCRdb ran MiXCR on the multiplex PCR reads and lists one entry per CDR3 protein. The sample shows 200,000 to 250,000 distinct CDR3 sequences, 20% to 25% of them seen only once. The source material was peripheral blood. The receptors originated from a woman between 50 and 59 years old with Graves' ophthalmopathy.

V is TRBV28 and J is TRBJ2-5, with TRBD1 matching over 9 bases. V shed 6 bases and J 5 bases; nucleotides not matched to a gene: 7. This CDR3 has 14 amino acids. The germline CDR1 and CDR2 sequences are MDHEN and SYDVKM. CDR3 sequence reads: CASRLQGAGETQYF. CDR3 nucleotide sequence: TGTGCCAGCAGATTACAGGGGGCCGGGGAGACCCAGTACTTC.

The chain has TRBV20-1 and TRBJ2-7; 8 bases are a match to TRBD2. This CDR3 has 12 residues. Per germline, CDR1 DFQATT and CDR2 SNEGSKA (reference sequence). V lost 5 bases, J lost 4 bases, and 4 bases stayed unmatched. CDR3: CSAWTSSYEQYF. CDR3 nucleotides: TGCAGTGCTTGGACTAGCTCTTACGAGCAGTACTTC.

A remark on this clonotype: A much larger clone is a single base away; this may be a read error. V usage is TRBV6-1 and J usage is TRBJ1-2, with TRBD1 matching 7 bases. Trimming removed 7 bases from V and 4 bases from J; junction bases left unmatched: 18. CDR1 is MNHNS and CDR2 is SASEGT in the germline V gene. The CDR3 length is 17 residues. CDR3 coding DNA: TGTGCCAGCACTCGTGGGGGGACAGCCTCCCAGGGCTATGGCTACACCTTC. It encodes CASTRGGTASQGYGYTF.

The chain employs TRBV20-1 and TRBJ2-5; the match to TRBD2 covers 13 bases. CDR1 and CDR2 (germline): DFQATT, SNEGSKA (reference sequence). Trimming at V came to 7 bases and at J to 2 bases, leaving 7 bases not matched to a gene. The CDR3 is 15 amino acids. The CDR3 is CSGALAGGGQETQYF. The CDR3, as DNA: TGCAGTGGGGCACTAGCGGGAGGGGGGCAAGAGACCCAGTACTTC.

V and J are TRBV12-5 and TRBJ1-2, with 7 bases aligning to TRBD1. V lost 4 bases, J lost 4 bases, and 3 bases stayed unmatched. The germline V gene encodes CDR1 LGHNT and CDR2 FRNRAP. The CDR3 is 13 residues long. The CDR3 coding sequence is TGTGCTAGTGGTTCGACAGGGAGCTATGGCTACACCTTC. Its translation is CASGSTGSYGYTF. The whole variable domain, remainder taken from reference TRBV12-5 and TRBJ1-2, is DARVTQTPRHKVTEMGQEVTMRCQPILGHNTVFWYRQTMMQGLELLAYFRNRAPLDDSGMPKDRFSAEMPDATLATLKIQPSEPRDSAVYFCASGSTGSYGYTFGSGTRLTVV.

This clonotype was observed a handful of times. The chain has TRBV7-8 and TRBJ2-7; 8 bases align to TRBD2. The CDR3 covers 15 residues. The V gene end was trimmed by 2 bases and the J gene end by 2 bases; junction bases not matched to a gene: 5. Germline V gene sequence: CDR1 SGHVS, CDR2 FQNEAQ. CDR3 region: CASSLTSGITYEQYF. Here the CDR3 DNA reads TGTGCCAGCAGCTTAACTAGCGGTATCACCTACGAGCAGTACTTC.

This clonotype was counted many times. The chain joins TRBV28 to TRBJ2-7, with D possibly being TRBD1 or TRBD2 (5 bases each). V lost 2 bases to trimming and J lost 6 bases, with 20 bases between them. CDR1 and CDR2 from the germline V gene are MDHEN and SYDVKM. CDR3 size: 16 residues. CDR3 nucleotides: TGTGCCAGCAGTTTAGGCGATGTGGGGGATTCCCTCGAGCAGTACTTC. The encoded protein is CASSLGDVGDSLEQYF.

This clonotype appeared a few times. V gene TRBV24-1 combines with J gene TRBJ2-7, with D hard to call. The CDR3 has 12 residues. Germline CDR1 is KGHDR and CDR2 is SFDVKD. V was pared by 3 bases and J by 7 bases, with 9 bases between. The CDR3 spells CATSDTDWEQYF. CDR3 DNA sequence: TGTGCCACCAGTGATACAGACTGGGAGCAGTACTTC.

This clonotype appeared many times. In DNA, the CDR3 is TGTGCCAGCAGTACCACGAGGGGTGGAGAGACCCAGTACTTC. Residues: CASSTTRGGETQYF. The rearrangement uses TRBV28 and TRBJ2-5, with D perhaps TRBD1 or TRBD2 (5 bases each). The CDR3 is made up of 14 amino acids. Germline assignment: CDR1 MDHEN and CDR2 SYDVKM. V shed 5 bases and J shed 4 bases, with 14 bases lying between them.